One sample yielded the 10 T cell receptor beta chains listed below, sequenced in a study of blood T cell repertoires in COVID-19. Generated by immunoSEQ multiplex PCR, the TCRdb table keeps only in-frame clones and is missing some. The sample has 80,000 to 130,000 clones; around nine tenths are singletons. Sequencing was performed on peripheral blood. These receptors came from a man in his 70s with acute or convalescent COVID-19.

The genes are TRBV11-2 and TRBJ2-7, with D unresolved. The CDR3 runs 13 residues. Germline loops: CDR1 SGHAT, CDR2 FQNNGV. Deletions cut 5 bases from V and 4 bases from J, with 12 bases between. The CDR3 spells CASSTPQFYEQYF. The DNA for the CDR3 is TGTGCCAGCAGCACACCCCAGTTTTACGAGCAGTACTTC.

CDR3 loop: CASSDEGIRSQHF. The CDR3 DNA is TGTGCCAGCAGTGATGAGGGCATTCGTTCCCAGCATTTT. The chain couples TRBV6-1 to TRBJ1-5; D remains unclear. Between the trimmed V and J ends, which lost 3 bases and 11 bases, there was a span of 14 bases. The CDR3 covers 13 residues. Germline V gives CDR1 MNHNS, CDR2 SASEGT.

This rearrangement joins TRBV7-9 to TRBJ1-3; D not resolved. The CDR3 length is 16 residues. V gave up 5 bases and J gave up 1 base, with 15 bases separating them. Germline CDR1 reads SEHNR; CDR2 reads FQNEAQ (reference sequence). Written as DNA, the CDR3 is TGTGCCAGCAGCCTAGGGCTGGTCCAATCTGGAAACACCATATATTTT. This sequence encodes CASSLGLVQSGNTIYF.

This clone came up once. This chain uses TRBV2 with TRBJ1-1; D is undetermined. This CDR3 has 12 residues. V lost 7 bases and J 4 bases, leaving 10 bases between the germline ends. Germline CDR1 SNHLY, CDR2 FYNNEI. The CDR3 DNA reads TGTGCCAGCACCCCGGGTTCCACTGAAGCTTTCTTT. It is translated as CASTPGSTEAFF.

The V and J genes are TRBV19 and TRBJ1-1; 8 bases agree with TRBD1. V was clipped by 6 bases and J by 10 bases; unmatched bases: 10. Germline assignment: CDR1 LNHDA and CDR2 SQIVND (reference sequence). The CDR3 covers 13 residues. CDR3 nucleotides: TGTGCCAGTAGGCTGGACAGGGAGGAAGTAGCTTTCTTT. It encodes CASRLDREEVAFF.

The chain uses TRBV18 and TRBJ2-7; 7 bases are shared with TRBD1. V was clipped by 3 bases and J by 3 bases; unmatched bases: 5. The CDR3 is 14 amino acids. Germline V gene data show CDR1 as KGHSH and CDR2 as LQKENI. The CDR3 bases are TGTGCCAGCTCACCTGACAGGGTCCGCTACGAGCAGTACTTC. Translated: CASSPDRVRYEQYF.

This chain uses TRBV19 with TRBJ2-2; 12 bases match TRBD2. The V and J ends lost 3 bases and 3 bases, in that order; junction bases with no gene match: 5. The CDR3 runs to 17 residues. The germline V gene encodes CDR1 LNHDA and CDR2 SQIVND (reference sequence). In nucleotides, the CDR3 is TGTGCCAGTAGTATCCCTGGACTAGCGGGATACACCGGGGAGCTGTTTTTT. Protein sequence: CASSIPGLAGYTGELFF.

This chain links TRBV18 with TRBJ1-2, with 8 bases lining up with TRBD1. The CDR3 length is 14 residues. Trimming removed 1 base from V and 4 bases from J; junction bases left unmatched: 2. Germline CDR1 is KGHSH and CDR2 is LQKENI. Here the CDR3 reads CASSPLGQGYGYTF. CDR3 DNA sequence: TGTGCCAGCTCACCACTCGGACAGGGCTATGGCTACACCTTC.

The chain employs TRBV3-1 (or the pseudogene TRBV3-2) and TRBJ2-4, with 7 bases matching TRBD2. CDR3 length: 20 residues. Germline CDR1 and CDR2: LGHDT and YNNKEL (reference sequence). The V segment lost 3 bases and the J segment 0 bases; nucleotides outside the gene matches: 17. CDR3 region: CASSHPLGREGILAKNIQYF. The CDR3 DNA reads as TGTGCCAGCAGCCACCCTCTCGGCAGGGAGGGGATTCTAGCCAAAAACATTCAGTACTTC.

This chain uses TRBV27 with TRBJ2-5, with D maybe TRBD1 (5 bases). V lost 3 bases, J lost 3 bases, and 11 bases lay in between. The CDR3 runs 14 residues. Germline V gene data show CDR1 as MNHEY and CDR2 as SMNVEV (reference sequence). For the CDR3, the DNA is TGTGCCAGCAGTTTTAACTGGGGCAAAGAGACCCAGTACTTC. It yields the protein CASSFNWGKETQYF.